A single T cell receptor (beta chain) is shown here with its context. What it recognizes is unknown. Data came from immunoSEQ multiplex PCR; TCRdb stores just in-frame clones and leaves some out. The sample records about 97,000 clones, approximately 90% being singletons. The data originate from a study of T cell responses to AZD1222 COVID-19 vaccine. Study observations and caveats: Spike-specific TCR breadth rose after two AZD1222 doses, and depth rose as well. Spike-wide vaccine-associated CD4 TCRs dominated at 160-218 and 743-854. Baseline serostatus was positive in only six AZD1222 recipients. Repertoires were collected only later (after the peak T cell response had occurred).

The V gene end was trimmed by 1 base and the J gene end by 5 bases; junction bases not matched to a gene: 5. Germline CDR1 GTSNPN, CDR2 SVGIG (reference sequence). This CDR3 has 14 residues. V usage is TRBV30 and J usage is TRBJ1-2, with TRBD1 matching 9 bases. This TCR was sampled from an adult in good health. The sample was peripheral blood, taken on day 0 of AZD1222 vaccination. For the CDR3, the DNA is TGTGCCTGGAGTGGGATGGGACAGGGATATGGCTACACCTTC. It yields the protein CAWSGMGQGYGYTF.